One and the same sample provided the 22 T cell receptor beta chains below, sequenced in a study of response to subunit inactivated influenza vaccine (dated 2018 in TCRdb). Library preparation used RT-PCR. TCRdb records Illumina HiSeq 2500 as the sequencer. TCRdb passed the public sequencing reads through fastp at Q25 and MiXCR, retaining productive beta sequences. When rows share a CDR3 protein, they turn into one entry using the most common DNA and genes. A total of approximately 490,000 distinct CDR3 sequences appear in this sample, 6.5% to 8% of them only once. Together, the top ten hold about 12% of the sample. Specimen: PBMCs from blood, collected around 25 months after vaccination. These receptors were collected from a man between 50 and 75 years old who received an inactivated influenza vaccine. Donor details come from another sample of the same person, matched by shared clones.

V and J are TRBV20-1 and TRBJ2-2; TRBD1 agrees at 8 bases. CDR1 is DFQATT, CDR2 SNEGSKA, per germline (reference sequence). This CDR3 has 15 amino acids. Unmatched junction bases numbered 11, after V lost 6 bases and J lost 5 bases. The CDR3 spells CSAIIGQGTTGELFF. CDR3 DNA: TGCAGTGCCATCATCGGACAGGGAACAACCGGGGAGCTGTTTTTT.

This clonotype has a handful of counts. V and J are TRBV4-1 and TRBJ1-1, with D uncertain. CDR1 and CDR2 from the germline V gene are MGHRA and YSYEKL. The CDR3 covers 14 residues. Trimming took 0 bases from V and 8 from J, leaving 13 bases between them. The CDR3 loop reads CASSQEKGRWEAFF. The CDR3 nucleotides read TGCGCCAGCAGCCAAGAGAAGGGAAGGTGGGAAGCTTTCTTT.

There are a few counts of this clonotype. V usage is TRBV27 and J usage is TRBJ2-3, with D unclear. The V gene lost 5 bases and the J gene lost 2 bases, with 14 bases spanning the gap. Germline CDR1 and CDR2: MNHEY and SMNVEV (reference sequence). The CDR3 totals 15 residues. The CDR3 loop is CASSRMTPDTDTQYF. In DNA, the CDR3 is TGTGCCAGCAGTCGTATGACACCAGACACAGATACGCAGTATTTT.

The chain has TRBV20-1 and TRBJ2-1; D may be TRBD1 (6 bases). V was cut by 7 bases and J by 2 bases, with 15 bases left in between. The V gene's germline CDR1 is DFQATT and CDR2 SNEGSKA (reference sequence). There are 14 residues in the CDR3. The CDR3 DNA is TGCAGTGGGAGGCAGGGGAGTACCTACAATGAGCAGTTCTTC. It codes for CSGRQGSTYNEQFF.

This clonotype was recorded at least ten times. The V call is TRBV3-1, the J call TRBJ1-1; D possibly corresponds to TRBD1 (5 bases). There are 12 residues in the CDR3. The V end was cut by 9 bases, the J end by 8 bases, with 16 bases between. From germline, CDR1 is LGHDT and CDR2 YNNKEL (reference sequence). The CDR3 protein is CASGNRNREAFF. The CDR3 DNA sequence: TGTGCCAGTGGAAACAGGAATAGGGAAGCTTTCTTT.

This clonotype was seen many times. The genes are TRBV4-3 and TRBJ2-2, with D hard to call. The V gene's germline CDR1 is LGHNA and CDR2 YSLEER. The ends were cut back, 0 bases at V and 6 bases at J, with 5 bases in the middle. This CDR3 is built from 13 residues. This CDR3 reads CASSQEGSGELFF. CDR3 in DNA: TGCGCCAGCAGCCAAGAAGGGTCCGGGGAGCTGTTTTTT.

This chain uses TRBV7-9 with TRBJ2-2, with no clear D. Germline V gives CDR1 SEHNR, CDR2 FQNEAQ (reference sequence). The CDR3 loop spans 11 amino acids. Trimming shortened V by 4 bases and J by 6 bases, and 3 bases separated the two germline ends. CDR3 bases: TGTGCCAGCAGCTGGTCCGGGGAGCTGTTTTTT. Translation gives CASSWSGELFF. Combining the CDR3 with reference TRBV7-9 and TRBJ2-2 gives the whole variable domain DTGVSQNPRHKITKRGQNVTFRCDPISEHNRLYWYRQTLGQGPEFLTYFQNEAQLEKSRLLSDRFSAERPKGSFSTLEIQRTEQGDSAMYLCASSWSGELFFGEGSRLTVL.

This clonotype was observed a handful of times. The rearrangement uses TRBV12-3 or TRBV12-4 and TRBJ2-5, with TRBD1 matching over 9 bases. Losses at the gene ends were 5 bases for V and 7 bases for J; bases not matched to a gene: 8. The CDR3 extends over 14 amino acids. CDR3 in amino acids: CASSIWTGVWTQYF. CDR3 bases: TGTGCCAGCAGTATCTGGACAGGGGTGTGGACCCAGTACTTC.

This clonotype was recorded many times. This chain connects TRBV15 to TRBJ2-1; D not certain. The CDR3 runs 14 residues. The V end was cut by 0 bases, the J end by 6 bases, with 9 bases between. In germline, CDR1 is LNHNV, CDR2 YYDKDF (reference sequence). CDR3 residues: CATSRDTHSNEQFF. DNA of the CDR3: TGTGCCACCAGCAGAGATACCCACTCCAATGAGCAGTTCTTC.

There are many counts of this clonotype. This chain links TRBV12-3 or TRBV12-4 with TRBJ2-1; D call uncertain. The V end lost 5 bases, the J end lost 8 bases, and 13 bases lay between the germline ends. This CDR3 region has 13 residues. CDR3 amino acids: CASSPILLDEQFF. The CDR3 DNA sequence: TGTGCCAGCAGTCCAATCTTGCTGGATGAGCAGTTCTTC.

This clonotype was found many times. The CDR3 DNA sequence: TGCAGCGTTGACCTCTCTGGGGCCAACGTCCTGACTTTC. It yields the protein CSVDLSGANVLTF. The chain combines TRBV29-1 with TRBJ2-6; D remains unclear. This CDR3 has 13 amino acids. In germline, CDR1 is SQVTM, CDR2 ANQGSEA. V lost 3 bases and J 0 bases, leaving 3 bases between the germline ends.

J is TRBJ2-7 and V is TRBV5-1; TRBD1 aligns across 10 bases. The junction had 5 bases not matched to a gene; V was cut back by 3 bases and J by 5 bases. CDR1 and CDR2 (germline): SGHRS, YFSETQ. This CDR3 is 14 amino acids long. CDR3 sequence: CASSSGQGMDEQYF. The CDR3 nucleotides read TGCGCCAGCAGCTCGGGACAGGGGATGGACGAGCAGTACTTC.

This clonotype was detected only a few times. This rearrangement joins TRBV11-2 to TRBJ2-1; the match to TRBD2 covers 9 bases. The V gene's germline CDR1 is SGHAT and CDR2 FQNNGV. V lost 4 bases, J lost 7 bases, and 8 bases stayed unmatched. This CDR3 comprises 15 residues. The CDR3 loop reads CASSSPGLAINEQFF. CDR3 coding DNA: TGTGCCAGCAGCTCTCCGGGACTAGCAATTAATGAGCAGTTCTTC.

This chain links TRBV4-3 with TRBJ2-1; 10 nucleotides match TRBD2. The germline V gene has CDR1 LGHNA and CDR2 YSLEER. V dropped 1 base and J dropped 7; count of bases not matched to a gene: 13. The CDR3 runs to 18 residues. The CDR3 DNA sequence: TGCGCCAGCAGCCAAGTTTTGAGCGGGCTAGCGGGAGTAAATGAGCAGTTCTTC. Protein sequence: CASSQVLSGLAGVNEQFF.

The chain employs TRBV6-1 and TRBJ2-7; TRBD2 is a possible D gene (6 bases). Germline assignment: CDR1 MNHNS and CDR2 SASEGT. With 6 bases removed from V and 3 bases from J, the gap between germline ends came to 15 bases. The CDR3 totals 14 residues. CDR3 loop: CASRTGEANYEQYF. CDR3 nucleotides: TGTGCCAGCAGAACCGGGGAGGCGAACTACGAGCAGTACTTC.

This clonotype has at least ten counts. This rearrangement joins TRBV28 to TRBJ2-2; D not certain. The CDR3 runs 13 residues. Germline CDR1 reads MDHEN; CDR2 reads SYDVKM. V gave up 0 bases and J gave up 4 bases, with 3 bases separating them. The CDR3 loop reads CASSLWGTGELFF. The CDR3 DNA is TGTGCCAGCAGTTTATGGGGCACCGGGGAGCTGTTTTTT.

This clonotype has at least ten counts. The chain recombines TRBV5-1 with TRBJ1-1, with unresolved D. The CDR3 runs to 13 residues. Trimming shortened V by 0 bases and J by 3 bases, and 6 bases separated the two germline ends. Looked up from germline, CDR1 is SGHRS and CDR2 is YFSETQ. The chain's CDR3 is CASSLDTHTEAFF. CDR3 nucleotide sequence: TGCGCCAGCAGCTTGGACACCCACACTGAAGCTTTCTTT.

V gene TRBV20-1 combines with J gene TRBJ2-3, with D possibly TRBD2 on 5 matching bases. This CDR3 contains 15 residues. CDR1 is DFQATT and CDR2 is SNEGSKA in the germline V gene (reference sequence). Trimming took 5 bases from V and 0 from J, leaving 15 bases between them. In DNA form, the CDR3 reads TGCAGTGCTGCCGGAGCGGTTACTAGCACAGATACGCAGTATTTT. Its translation is CSAAGAVTSTDTQYF.

The chain employs TRBV2 and TRBJ2-7; the D is unclear. V was clipped by 2 bases and J by 3 bases, with 14 bases between them. The CDR3 has 15 residues. Germline CDR1 reads SNHLY; CDR2 reads FYNNEI. The CDR3, as DNA: TGTGCCAGCAGTGAAATGGTATCTCGGAGCTACGAGCAGTACTTC. Protein product: CASSEMVSRSYEQYF.

To note about this clonotype: Possible read error: a much larger clone is one base away. This rearrangement joins TRBV5-1 to TRBJ2-5, with 10 bases matching TRBD2. Germline CDR1 and CDR2: SGHRS and YFSETQ. The CDR3 is 15 residues long. Trimming cost V 5 bases and J 5 bases; bases outside gene matches: 9. The CDR3 protein is CASSFASGSDETQYF. The CDR3, as DNA: TGCGCCAGCAGTTTCGCTAGCGGGAGCGATGAGACCCAGTACTTC.

A few counts support this clonotype. J is TRBJ2-3 and V is TRBV5-1, with 8 nucleotides matching TRBD1. The V gene end was trimmed by 4 bases and the J gene end by 2 bases; junction bases not matched to a gene: 9. The CDR3 loop spans 16 amino acids. Germline lookup yields CDR1 SGHRS and CDR2 YFSETQ. CDR3 sequence: CASSIPGTGYTDTQYF. The CDR3, as DNA: TGCGCCAGCAGCATCCCCGGGACAGGTTACACAGATACGCAGTATTTT.

This sequence joins TRBV12-3 or TRBV12-4 and TRBJ2-1, with 7 bases aligning to TRBD2. Trimming cost V 10 bases and J 4 bases; bases outside gene matches: 10. The CDR3 extends over 14 amino acids. The CDR3 loop is CATQSSGVYNEQFF. In nucleotides, the CDR3 is TGTGCCACCCAATCTAGCGGAGTATACAATGAGCAGTTCTTC.